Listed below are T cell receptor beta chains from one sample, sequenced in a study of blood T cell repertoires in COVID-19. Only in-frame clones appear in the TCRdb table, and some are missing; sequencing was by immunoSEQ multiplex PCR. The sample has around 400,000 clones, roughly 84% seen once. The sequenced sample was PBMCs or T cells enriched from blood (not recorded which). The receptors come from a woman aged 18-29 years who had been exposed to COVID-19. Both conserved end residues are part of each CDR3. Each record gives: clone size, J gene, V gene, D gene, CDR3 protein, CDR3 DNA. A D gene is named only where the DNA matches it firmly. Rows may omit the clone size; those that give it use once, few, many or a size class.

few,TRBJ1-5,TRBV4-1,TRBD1,CASSQYRGQPQHF,TGCGCCAGCAGTCAGTACAGGGGTCAGCCCCAGCATTTT
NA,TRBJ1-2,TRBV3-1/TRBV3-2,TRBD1,CASSPGGQGAYGYTF,TGTGCCAGCAGCCCAGGGGGACAGGGGGCCTATGGCTACACCTTC
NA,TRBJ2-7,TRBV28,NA,CASSFALGEQYF,TGTGCCAGCAGTTTCGCGCTAGGCGAGCAGTACTTC
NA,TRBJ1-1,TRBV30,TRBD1,CAWRRQGVNTEAFF,TGTGCCTGGAGGAGACAGGGGGTAAACACTGAAGCTTTCTTT
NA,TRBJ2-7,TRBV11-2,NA,CASSLRDIAYEQYF,TGTGCCAGCAGCTTAAGGGACATAGCCTACGAGCAGTACTTC
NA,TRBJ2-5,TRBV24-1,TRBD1,CATSDRGGQGIAETQYF,TGTGCCACCAGTGATAGGGGGGGACAGGGGATCGCGGAGACCCAGTACTTC
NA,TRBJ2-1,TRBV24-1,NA,CATSGLLGNEQFF,TGTGCCACCAGTGGACTGCTAGGAAATGAGCAGTTCTTC
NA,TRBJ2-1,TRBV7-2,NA,CASSPQGTTHDEQFF,TGTGCCAGCAGCCCCCAGGGGACTACTCACGATGAGCAGTTCTTC
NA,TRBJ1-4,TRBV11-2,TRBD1,CASTAGTGTFYEKLFF,TGTGCCAGCACCGCCGGGACAGGGACTTTCTATGAAAAACTGTTTTTT
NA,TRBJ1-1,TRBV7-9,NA,CASSRWGGGTEAFF,TGTGCCAGCAGCCGGTGGGGGGGCGGCACTGAAGCTTTCTTT
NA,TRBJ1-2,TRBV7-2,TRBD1,CASSLDGTGPGYTF,TGTGCCAGCAGCTTAGATGGGACAGGGCCTGGCTACACCTTC
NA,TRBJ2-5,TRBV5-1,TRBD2,CACSLEGLAGGPSIRETQYF,TGCGCCTGCAGCTTGGAAGGGCTAGCGGGAGGGCCTTCCATCAGAGAGACCCAGTACTTC
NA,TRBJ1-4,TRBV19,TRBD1,CASSIQGASEKLFF,TGTGCCAGTAGTATACAGGGGGCCTCTGAAAAACTGTTTTTT
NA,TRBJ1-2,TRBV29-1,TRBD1,CSDSGQGLNYGYTF,TGCAGCGACTCGGGACAGGGACTCAACTATGGCTACACCTTC
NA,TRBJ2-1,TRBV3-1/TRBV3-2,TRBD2,CASSPGLAVSSYNEQFF,TGTGCCAGCAGCCCGGGACTAGCGGTGAGCTCCTACAATGAGCAGTTCTTC
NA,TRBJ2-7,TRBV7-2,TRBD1,CASSLRQGATYEQYF,TGTGCCAGCAGCTTAAGACAGGGGGCGACCTACGAGCAGTACTTC
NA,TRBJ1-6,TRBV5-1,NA,CASSSDTGFSPLHF,TGCGCCAGCAGCTCCGATACAGGGTTTTCACCCCTCCACTTT
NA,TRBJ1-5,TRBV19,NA,CASSIGAWAGPQPQHF,TGTGCCAGTAGTATTGGGGCGTGGGCAGGGCCTCAGCCCCAGCATTTT
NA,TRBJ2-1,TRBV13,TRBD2,CASSAERGPYNEQFF,TGTGCCAGCAGCGCCGAGCGGGGACCCTACAATGAGCAGTTCTTC
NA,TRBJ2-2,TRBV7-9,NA,CASSLFGGLNTGELFF,TGTGCCAGCAGCTTATTCGGCGGGTTGAACACCGGGGAGCTGTTTTTT
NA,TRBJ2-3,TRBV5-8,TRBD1,CASSLGTASTDTQYF,TGTGCCAGCAGCTTAGGGACAGCCAGCACAGATACGCAGTATTTT
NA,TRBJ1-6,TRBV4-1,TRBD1,CASSQGTGYNSPLHF,TGCGCCAGCAGCCAAGGGACAGGGTATAATTCACCCCTCCACTTT
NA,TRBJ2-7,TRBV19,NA,CASSMGASGYYEQYF,TGTGCCAGTAGTATGGGTGCTTCAGGTTATTACGAGCAGTACTTC
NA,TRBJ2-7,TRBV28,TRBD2,CASRRGGNSYEQYF,TGTGCCAGCAGGCGGGGGGGAAACTCCTACGAGCAGTACTTC
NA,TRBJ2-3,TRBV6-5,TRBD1,CASTSGQDNTQYF,TGTGCCAGCACTTCGGGACAGGATAATACGCAGTATTTT
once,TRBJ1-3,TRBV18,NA,CASSPQGSGNTIYF,TGTGCCAGCTCACCTCAGGGTTCGGGAAACACCATATATTTT
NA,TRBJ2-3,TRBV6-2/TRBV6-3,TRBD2,CASSYSWVAGEHTDTQYF,TGTGCCAGCAGTTACTCATGGGTGGCGGGGGAGCACACAGATACGCAGTATTTT
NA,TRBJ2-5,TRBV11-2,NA,CASSLEDSLQETQYF,TGTGCCAGCAGCTTAGAGGACAGCCTCCAAGAGACCCAGTACTTC
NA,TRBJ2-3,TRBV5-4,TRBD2,CASSSVAGEGTDTQYF,TGTGCCAGCAGCTCCGTAGCGGGAGAAGGCACAGATACGCAGTATTTT
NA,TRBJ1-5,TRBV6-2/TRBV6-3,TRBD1,CASSYTKDRLDQPQHF,TGTGCCAGCAGTTATACCAAGGACAGGCTCGATCAGCCCCAGCATTTT
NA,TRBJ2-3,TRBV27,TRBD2,CASSLLAGSTDTQYF,TGTGCCAGCAGTTTACTAGCGGGTTCCACAGATACGCAGTATTTT
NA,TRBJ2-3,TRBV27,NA,CASSSGSWASDTQYF,TGTGCCAGCAGTTCAGGTTCTTGGGCGAGCGATACGCAGTATTTT
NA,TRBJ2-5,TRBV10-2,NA,CASRQGGETQYF,TGCGCCAGCAGACAGGGCGGGGAGACCCAGTACTTC
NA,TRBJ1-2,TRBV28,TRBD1,CASRDRTGRLLNYGYTF,TGTGCCAGCAGAGATCGGACAGGGAGACTCCTTAACTATGGCTACACCTTC
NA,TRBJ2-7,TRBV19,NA,CASSLGGSYEQYF,TGTGCCAGTTCCCTGGGGGGCTCCTACGAGCAGTACTTC
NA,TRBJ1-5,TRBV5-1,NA,CASSLESSNQPQHF,TGCGCCAGCAGCTTGGAGAGTAGCAATCAGCCCCAGCATTTT
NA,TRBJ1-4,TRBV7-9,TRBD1,CASSSDRAKEKLFF,TGTGCCAGCAGCTCTGACAGGGCGAAAGAAAAACTGTTTTTT
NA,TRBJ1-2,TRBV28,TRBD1,CASSQQTGKFNYGYTF,TGTGCCAGCAGCCAGCAGACAGGGAAATTTAACTATGGCTACACCTTC
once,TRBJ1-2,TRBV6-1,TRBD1,CASSEIGTGVHGYTF,TGTGCCAGCAGTGAAATTGGGACAGGAGTCCATGGCTACACCTTC
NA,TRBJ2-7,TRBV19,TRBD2,CASSIVRSASGRKEQYF,TGTGCCAGTAGTATAGTGAGGAGTGCTAGCGGGAGAAAGGAGCAGTACTTC
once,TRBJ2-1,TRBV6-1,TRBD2,CASSGRPPGAGVGSEQFF,TGTGCCAGCAGTGGCCGGCCACCTGGAGCGGGAGTAGGCAGTGAGCAGTTCTTC
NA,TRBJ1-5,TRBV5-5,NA,CASSLDRSSNQPQHF,TGTGCCAGCAGCCTGGACAGATCTAGCAATCAGCCCCAGCATTTT
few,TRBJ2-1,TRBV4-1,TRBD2,CASSETSGPHNEQFF,TGCGCCAGCAGCGAAACTAGCGGGCCCCACAATGAGCAGTTCTTC
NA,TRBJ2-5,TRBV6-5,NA,CASRPQGGKTQYF,TGTGCCAGCAGGCCACAGGGTGGCAAGACCCAGTACTTC
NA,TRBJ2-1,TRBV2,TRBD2,CASSGLAGVGFF,TGTGCCAGCAGTGGACTAGCGGGAGTGGGGTTCTTC
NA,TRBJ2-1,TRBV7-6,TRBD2,CASSLGQAGLAGGPLNEQFF,TGTGCCAGCAGCCTGGGGCAGGCGGGACTAGCGGGGGGGCCGCTAAATGAGCAGTTCTTC
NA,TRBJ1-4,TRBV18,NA,CASSPYRDEKLFF,TGTGCCAGCTCACCATACAGGGATGAAAAACTGTTTTTT
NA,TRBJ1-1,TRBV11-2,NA,CASDLPLNTEAFF,TGTGCCAGCGACTTGCCGTTGAACACTGAAGCTTTCTTT
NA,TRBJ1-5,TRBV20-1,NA,CSASQGGQPQHF,TGCAGTGCTAGTCAGGGCGGTCAGCCCCAGCATTTT
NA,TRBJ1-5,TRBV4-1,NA,CASSQDWAGYQPQHF,TGCGCCAGCAGCCAAGATTGGGCAGGGTATCAGCCCCAGCATTTT
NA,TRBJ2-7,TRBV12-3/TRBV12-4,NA,CASSPPGDHEQYF,TGTGCCAGCAGCCCCCCGGGGGACCACGAGCAGTACTTC
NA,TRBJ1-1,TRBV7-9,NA,CASSRGPGVTEAFF,TGTGCCAGCAGCAGAGGACCGGGGGTCACTGAAGCTTTCTTT
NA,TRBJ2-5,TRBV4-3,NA,CASSQVPLETQYF,TGCGCCAGCAGCCAAGTTCCACTAGAGACCCAGTACTTC
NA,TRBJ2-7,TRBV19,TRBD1,CASSIIGTGGGEQYF,TGTGCCAGTAGTATAATCGGTACAGGGGGCGGCGAGCAGTACTTC
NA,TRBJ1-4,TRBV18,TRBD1,CASSPPGQINEKLFF,TGTGCCAGCTCACCACCGGGACAGATTAATGAAAAACTGTTTTTT
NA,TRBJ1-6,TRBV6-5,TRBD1,CASKGTGANSPLHF,TGTGCCAGCAAAGGGACAGGGGCTAATTCACCCCTCCACTTT
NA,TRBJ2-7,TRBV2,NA,CASQGSYEQYF,TGTGCCAGCCAGGGCTCCTACGAGCAGTACTTC
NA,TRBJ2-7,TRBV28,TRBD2,CASSSSSGPSSYEQYF,TGTGCCAGCAGTTCCTCTAGCGGACCCTCCTCCTACGAGCAGTACTTC
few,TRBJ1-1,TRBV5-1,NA,CASSFRAGVDTEAFF,TGCGCCAGCAGCTTCCGCGCGGGGGTGGACACTGAAGCTTTCTTT